This TCR beta chain appears in the sequencing data of a study of vaccination and CD4 T cells after COVID-19. On the study more broadly: Two of the convalescents were Hispanic, and convalescents were six males and four females. Findings and caveats of the study: Detection of a median around 86% of reactive clones in convalescent patients was confined to the period after vaccination.

Sample treatment: approximately nine-day PBMC culture with coronavirus spike peptide pools or control peptides (ViraFEST assay). The unexposed donor provided CD4+ T cells, which were taken before the COVID-19 pandemic (2011-2018). T cells were expanded with peptide pools, and expanded clonotypes were identified by TCR sequencing. With around 10 ug/ml peptide pools and 9.5 to 10 IU/ml IL-2, PBMCs were cultured at about 2.2 million per well. The junction had 6 bases not matched to a gene; V was cut back by 5 bases and J by 5 bases. CDR3 length: 14 residues. CDR1 and CDR2 from the germline V gene are DFQATT and SNEGSKA (reference sequence). At the Johns Hopkins FTIC core, DNA taken from cultured CD4+ T cells was sequenced by way of the Oncomine TCR Beta short-read assay. TCRdb used MiXCR to reprocess the PCR reads, holding one entry per CDR3 protein. The data contain 5,500 to 8,000 distinct CDR3 sequences, roughly 43% of them singletons.

With regard to this clonotype: What it binds is unknown.

The TCR originated in a human donor in good health. Sequenced input: CD4+ T cells from blood, cultured in vitro. The chain links TRBV20-1 to TRBJ2-5; 12 nucleotides match TRBD2. The CDR3 loop reads CSAALAGGLETQYF. CDR3 bases: TGCAGTGCTGCACTAGCGGGGGGTTTGGAGACCCAGTACTTC.